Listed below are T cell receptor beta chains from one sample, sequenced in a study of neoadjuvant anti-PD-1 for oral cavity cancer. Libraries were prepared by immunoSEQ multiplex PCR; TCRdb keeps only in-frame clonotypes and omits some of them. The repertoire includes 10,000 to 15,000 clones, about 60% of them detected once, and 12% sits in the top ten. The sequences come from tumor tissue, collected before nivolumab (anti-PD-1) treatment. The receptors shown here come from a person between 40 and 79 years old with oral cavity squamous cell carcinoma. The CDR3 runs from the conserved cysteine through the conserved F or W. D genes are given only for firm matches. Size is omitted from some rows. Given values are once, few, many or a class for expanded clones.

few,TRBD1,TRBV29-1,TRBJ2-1,CSVEIVVRGFGSYNEQFF,TGCAGCGTTGAAATCGTTGTCAGGGGGTTCGGATCCTACAATGAGCAGTTCTTC
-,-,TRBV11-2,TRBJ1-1,CASSPSGPRDVNTEAFF,TGTGCCAGCAGCCCGTCGGGGCCACGGGACGTGAACACTGAAGCTTTCTTT
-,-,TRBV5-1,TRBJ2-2,CASGILGTGELFF,TGCGCCAGCGGGATTCTCGGCACCGGGGAGCTGTTTTTT
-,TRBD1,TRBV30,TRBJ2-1,CAWGDREQFF,TGTGCCTGGGGGGACAGGGAGCAGTTCTTC
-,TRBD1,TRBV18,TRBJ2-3,CASSPRDRGSSTDTQYF,TGTGCCAGCTCACCACGAGACAGGGGATCTAGCACAGATACGCAGTATTTT
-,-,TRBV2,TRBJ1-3,CASSGGPGNTIYF,TGTGCCAGCAGTGGGGGCCCCGGAAACACCATATATTTT
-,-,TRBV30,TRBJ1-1,CAWSVQAEAFF,TGTGCCTGGAGTGTTCAAGCTGAAGCTTTCTTT
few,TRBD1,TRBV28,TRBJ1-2,CASSSGTGAPYGYTF,TGTGCCAGCAGTTCCGGGACAGGGGCCCCCTATGGCTACACCTTC
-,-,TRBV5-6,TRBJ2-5,CASSPTILGAETQYF,TGTGCCAGCAGCCCTACGATACTAGGTGCGGAGACCCAGTACTTC
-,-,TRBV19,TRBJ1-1,CASSRADIFGRAFF,TGTGCCAGTAGTCGGGCGGACATCTTCGGCAGGGCTTTCTTT
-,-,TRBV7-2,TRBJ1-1,CASSLEHGVTEAFF,TGTGCCAGCAGCTTAGAGCACGGGGTAACTGAAGCTTTCTTT
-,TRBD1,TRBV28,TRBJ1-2,CASSYRTGEGYTF,TGTGCCAGCAGTTATCGGACAGGGGAAGGCTACACCTTC
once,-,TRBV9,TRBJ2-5,CASSVVASPKETQYF,TGTGCCAGCAGCGTAGTTGCGTCGCCGAAAGAGACCCAGTACTTC
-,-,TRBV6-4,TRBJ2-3,CASSDSERDTQYF,TGTGCCAGCAGTGACTCGGAGAGGGATACGCAGTATTTT
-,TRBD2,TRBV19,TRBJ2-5,CASSRLAGGQETQYF,TGTGCCAGTAGCAGACTAGCGGGAGGCCAAGAGACCCAGTACTTC
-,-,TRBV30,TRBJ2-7,CAWSVGQGRAYEQYF,TGTGCCTGGAGTGTGGGGCAGGGAAGAGCCTACGAGCAGTACTTC
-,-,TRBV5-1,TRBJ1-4,CASSLEEPTNEKLFF,TGCGCCAGCAGCTTGGAGGAGCCAACTAATGAAAAACTGTTTTTT
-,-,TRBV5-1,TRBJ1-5,CASSSSGGNQPQHF,TGCGCCAGCAGCTCTTCAGGGGGCAATCAGCCCCAGCATTTT
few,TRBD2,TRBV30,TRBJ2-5,CAWSGLAGLSETQYF,TGTGCCTGGAGTGGCCTAGCGGGATTGAGTGAGACCCAGTACTTC
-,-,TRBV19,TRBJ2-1,CASSSQGGVYNEQFF,TGTGCCAGTAGTTCCCAGGGGGGTGTGTACAATGAGCAGTTCTTC
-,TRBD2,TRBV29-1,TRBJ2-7,CSVRLAPYEQYF,TGCAGCGTGCGACTAGCGCCTTACGAGCAGTACTTC
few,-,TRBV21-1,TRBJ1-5,CASSIPVRSGTFYSNQPQHF,TGTGCCAGCAGCATACCTGTTCGGTCCGGCACGTTTTATAGCAATCAGCCCCAGCATTTT
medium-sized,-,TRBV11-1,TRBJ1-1,CASSSRVNAEAFF,TGTGCCAGCAGCTCCCGGGTGAATGCTGAAGCTTTCTTT
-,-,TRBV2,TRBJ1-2,CASSHELYGYTF,TGTGCCAGCAGCCATGAGCTCTATGGCTACACCTTC